This TCR beta chain was profiled in a study of cytomegalovirus exposure and HLA in healthy donors (dated by TCRdb to 2016 to 2017). Some background on the complete study: According to an earlier analysis of 450 to 650 of the donors, about 190 million T cells yielded 117 million unique TCR beta sequences and 276 Gb of sequence data. Roughly 300 gigabases of sequencing data and 78 million or so unique TCR sequences were included in an early release covering 500 to 750 HLA-typed donors. Among the roughly 390 genotyped donors, approximately 77% belonged to the genetic ancestry cluster associated with self-reported Caucasian donors. The study aimed to test whether signatures of past pathogen exposure could be identified by cataloging public T cell receptors. Using immunosequencing, the study profiled T cell repertoires from around 680 subjects and related those repertoires to cytomegalovirus serostatus. Along with the roughly 610-subject first cohort, a separate validation cohort of around 110 different subjects was used. To predict cytomegalovirus infection status, the study brought together high-throughput TCR immunosequencing, statistical association of individual TCRs with disease status, and machine learning. A later analysis re-analyzed previously published TCR beta repertoires from hundreds of donors and added high-resolution HLA genotyping to study TCR occurrence patterns. The later analysis used no new phenotypic data to find candidate immune exposures, relying instead on TCR beta sequences and their occurrence across donors. An earlier analysis of approximately 500 of the donors applied high-throughput TCR beta sequencing to assess whether each TCR beta V gene segment acted as functional or pseudogenic. Donor age, sex, ethnicity and CMV serostatus were compiled together with the repertoire data. A later genetic analysis used genome-wide SNP genotypes for about three fifths of the roughly 700 donors, treating that subset as a discovery cohort. All discovery cohort repertoires had been generated using a single sequencing platform. Both class I and class II loci were covered by HLA typing, at four-digit resolution. The number of typed donors differed by locus: roughly 629-640 for A, B, C, DRB1 and DQB1; 522 for DQA1; 600 to 610 for DPA1; and roughly 490 for DPB1. Roughly 5 DR-DQ haplotypes were treated as single units for association and clustering because of strong linkage in the cohort. Across approximately 400 genotyped donors of the cohort, an average of about 200,000 unique TCR beta nucleotide sequences per donor were sequenced, and approximately 17% of those sequences were non-productive. The paper as a whole reports these results and caveats: A later analysis associated about 17,000 TCR beta sequences with specific HLA alleles at a false discovery rate of 0.05. Because HLA typing was unavailable for some donors at each locus, only the typed subset was used in association tests. The authors suggested that the approach could potentially be generalized to other disease states and immunological phenotypes. Three of the identified cytomegalovirus-associated TCR beta chains were confirmed in vitro to be specific for cytomegalovirus antigens. Across donors, most TCR sequences were observed very rarely, whereas some public TCRs were present in many individuals. The sequencing pipeline was judged likely to have produced a cluster of highly shared sequence variants as a technical artifact. A later analysis reported that several top co-occurrence clusters appeared linked to parvovirus B19, influenza, CMV and Epstein-Barr virus. Linkage disequilibrium might explain the correlated functional status among segregating V segments, but an unknown experimental factor could not be excluded. Compared with equally common non-associated chains, HLA-associated TCR beta chains in a later analysis were more clonally expanded and had lower generation probabilities. In a later analysis, most CMV-associated TCR beta chains were found to appear HLA-restricted, with HLA associations seemingly driven largely by CMV exposure. A further reported finding was that TCR beta sequences accurately predicted the HLA-A and HLA-B alleles for most subjects in the first cohort. In an earlier analysis of some 640 of the donors, most TCR beta V segments were observed in productive rearrangements about 87% or about 30% of the time, broadly matching IMGT annotations. A later analysis found that TCR association rates varied across HLA loci, with DRB1 alleles showing the most associated TCRs and HLA-C alleles the fewest. Because the 87-base-pair reads could not distinguish some IMGT-functional V segments, including TRBV6-2 and TRBV6-3, those segments were excluded. The cohort was sequenced for TCR beta chains only, and without alpha or paired-chain data the features that could be detected were limited. Presence/absence analyses assumed roughly uniform sequencing depth across donors, an assumption that may not hold. Assigning TCR associations to individual alleles was difficult when HLA alleles, especially DR and DQ, strongly co-occurred. A total of 150 to 200 TCR beta chains were listed by the study as associated with cytomegalovirus. The earlier analysis of around 600 of the donors excluded some 16 rarely observed V segments, including chromosome 9 orphons, because counts were too low. The classifier was reported to diagnose cytomegalovirus status with high specificity and sensitivity in both the original and validation cohorts. V-gene and J-gene trimming of TCR beta chains was associated with a missense DCLRE1C variant in a later genetic analysis, and the association was replicated in an independent cohort. Immune exposure information for the cohort was limited to CMV serostatus. A later genetic analysis reported fewer N-insertions in productive TCRs among donors in an Asian-associated ancestry cluster than the approximately 670-donor mean.

The cohort comprised 550 to 700 healthy bone marrow donors. At the time of sampling, all cohort members were nominally healthy, though unrecorded immune exposures were likely present. The donor tested CMV seronegative, placing the donor among the roughly 340 seronegative members of the cohort. Every donor gave a peripheral blood sample, and the peripheral blood mononuclear cells from that sample were used for TCR beta sequencing. Genomic DNA was extracted from the blood cell samples with the Qiagen DNeasy Blood Extraction Kit. Library preparation employed the immunoSEQ multiplex PCR assay. For the multiplex PCR, a mixture combining 60 forward primers for TCR Vbeta segments and 13 reverse primers for TCR Jbeta segments was used. The CDR3 region of rearranged TCR beta genes was amplified from genomic DNA by a multiplex PCR assay. Amplified TCR beta libraries were sequenced as 87-base-pair reads on the Illumina HiSeq System. The source study handled its data this way. Across the roughly 670 repertoires, a later analysis counted tens of millions of unique TCR beta chains, roughly 11 million of which were shared by at least two donors. Raw reads were error-corrected and collapsed into unique sequences with a nearest-neighbor algorithm that merged closely related sequences to remove PCR and sequencing errors. CDR3 sequences were aligned to IMGT reference sequences to assign V, D and J gene segments. For a sequence to be retained, a match of at least six nucleotides to both a V gene segment and a J gene segment was required. A rearrangement counted as productive if the CDR3 had no stop codons and remained in frame with V and J, and every other rearrangement counted as non-productive. CDR3 was defined according to IMGT convention as the region running from the second conserved V-encoded cysteine to the conserved J-encoded phenylalanine. Sequences without an unambiguous match to a single V gene segment were excluded from the earlier analysis of several hundred of the donors. In an earlier analysis of more than 500 of the donors, a V segment was called functional when productive rearrangements were above 56.7%, and segregating when the standard deviation between donors exceeded 5%. To diagnose cytomegalovirus status from the catalog of TCR beta chain sequences, a statistical classification framework was built. A later analysis assigned V and J genes by comparing TCR nucleotide sequences with IMGT/GENE-DB human TR gene sequences. A later analysis assigned CDR3 sequences and most-parsimonious VDJ recombination scenarios with the TCRdist pipeline. A later analysis defined each TCR beta chain by its CDR3 amino acid sequence plus V-gene family, and excluded reads lacking a unique V-gene family. As a way to deal with suspected cross-contamination and a sequencing artifact, a later analysis dropped 450 to 600 nucleotide sequences that were highly shared and had low generation probability. A later analysis calculated a clonal expansion index for each public chain from normalized within-repertoire ranks of inferred template counts. Generation probabilities in a later analysis came from a VDJ recombination model fitted to out-of-frame rearrangements, and those results were checked against IGoR. A later analysis scored TCR-TCR, TCR-HLA and TCR-CMV co-occurrence with hypergeometric tests, applying a repertoire-size bias correction to TCR pairs. False discovery rates were estimated in a later analysis by permuting HLA or CMV assignments 20 times. A later analysis grouped co-occurring TCRs with DBSCAN, adding TCRdist sequence similarity when clustering within HLA-allele-positive subsets. For co-occurrence clustering, repertoires with fewer than 30,000 or more than 120,000 public chains were excluded, along with roughly 5 repertoires with anomalous nucleotide sharing. TCRdb re-hosts the immuneACCESS table, in-frame sequences only. Its copies lack some clones; in the studies checked, an unresolved V gene accounts for under half of them, and the cause for the rest is not known. V, J and clone size were drawn from that table, and D and trimming were deduced from the DNA. This sample gives about 170,000 clones in total; around 77% of them show up just once. Clones ranked in the top ten supply 3% to 3.5% of the sample.

This clone has a handful of counts. Its antigen is currently not known. No base qualities exist here, and no much larger clone lies one base off it. The junction carries 25 bases between V and J, which are trimmed by 7 bases and 9 bases respectively. The CDR3 contains 16 residues, cysteine and phenylalanine counted. Only CDR3 DNA is held: 48 bases, read in frame from base 1. As encoded in the germline V gene, CDR1 is SGHTA while CDR2 is FQGNSA. The sample consisted of PBMCs. This sequence originates from a female donor in good health and CMV-seronegative. The rearrangement joined TRBV7-2 to TRBJ2-1; TRBD2 is possibly the D segment (6 matching bases). The DNA sequence is TGTGCCAGCACCCATACCGGGGGACTCGTTAGAAGTGAGCAGTTCTTC. Its amino acids are CASTHTGGLVRSEQFF.